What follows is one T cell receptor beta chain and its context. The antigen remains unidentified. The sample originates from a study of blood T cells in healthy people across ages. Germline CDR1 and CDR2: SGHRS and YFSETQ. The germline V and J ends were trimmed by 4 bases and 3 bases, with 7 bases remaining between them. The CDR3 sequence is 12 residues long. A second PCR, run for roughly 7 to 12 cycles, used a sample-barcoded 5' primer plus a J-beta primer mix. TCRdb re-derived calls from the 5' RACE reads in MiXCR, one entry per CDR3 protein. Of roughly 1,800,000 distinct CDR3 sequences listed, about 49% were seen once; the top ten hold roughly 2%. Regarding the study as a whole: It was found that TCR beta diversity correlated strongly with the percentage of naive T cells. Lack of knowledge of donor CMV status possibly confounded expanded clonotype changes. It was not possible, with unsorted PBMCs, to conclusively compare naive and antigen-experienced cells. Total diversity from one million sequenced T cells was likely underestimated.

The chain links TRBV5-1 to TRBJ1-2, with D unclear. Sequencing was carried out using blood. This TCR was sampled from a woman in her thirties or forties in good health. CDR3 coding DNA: TGCGCCAGCAGCGACGGGGACTATGGCTACACCTTC. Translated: CASSDGDYGYTF.